This TCR beta chain was identified in a study of shared clonotypes between healthy human individuals. The CDR3 runs 16 residues. Unmatched junction bases numbered 6, after V lost 2 bases and J lost 7 bases. Germline CDR1 reads WNHNN; CDR2 reads SYGVQD (reference sequence). TCRdb keeps only in-frame clones here, not all; method: immunoSEQ multiplex PCR. This sample carries 2 million to 3 million clones, 93% of them seen once, and the ten largest clones take more than 0.35%. This receptor was taken from a young man in good health. Some clones in this sample may be carry-over from other donors' samples. The chain is built from TRBV10-1 and TRBJ2-2, with 11 nucleotides matching TRBD2. Sequences were obtained from naive CD4+ T cells from PBMCs. Indicated subset: CD45RA+ positively selected. In DNA form, the CDR3 reads TGCGCCAGCAGTGAGCCGCTAGCGGGAGGAGGCGGGGAGCTGTTTTTT. Encoded protein: CASSEPLAGGGGELFF.